This T cell receptor (beta chain) is drawn from a study of T cell responses to AZD1222 COVID-19 vaccine. Sequenced by immunoSEQ multiplex PCR; TCRdb stores in-frame clones only, minus some. The sample includes 130,000 to 150,000 clones, roughly 88% of them seen just once. Trimming pared 8 bases from V and 8 bases from J, leaving 15 bases between. This CDR3 is 12 amino acids long. This clone is a singleton in its sample. This sequence joins TRBV12-3 or TRBV12-4 and TRBJ1-2; tentatively, D is TRBD1 (5 bases). The receptor was derived from an adult in good health. The material sequenced was peripheral blood, taken on day 0 of AZD1222 vaccination. The CDR3 DNA is TGTGCCAGCGGCCCCCGACAGTACGGCTACACCTTC. Encoded protein: CASGPRQYGYTF.